This T cell receptor beta chain came from a study of T-cell reconstitution after alpha-beta-depleted transplantation in children. The TCRbeta library incorporated unique molecular identifiers. Via MiXCR, TCRdb re-called the PCR reads, giving one row per CDR3 protein. The table records over 100,000 distinct CDR3 sequences, approximately 6% of them present only once. This clonotype was seen ten or more times. No antigen is known for it. This CDR3 is 16 amino acids long. Trimming cost V 7 bases and J 7 bases, with 25 bases left between them. Germline V gene sequence: CDR1 SNHLY, CDR2 FYNNEI. The study, taken as a whole, reports: T-cell counts and diversity at one year following transplant were attributed mainly to newly produced T cells. Where some patients showed high TCRbeta diversity at day 60, it came from recipient T cells and thymic progenitors that had survived. After transplant, at about two months, alpha-beta T cells were reportedly derived from several hundred expanded graft clones.

The source of this sequence is a female patient between 2 and 10 years old who had a stem cell transplant for Fanconi anemia, so the T cells may come from the graft donor. The chain combines TRBV2 with TRBJ1-2; a possible D gene is TRBD1 (6 bases). The specimen was PBMCs, mostly from graft donor cells, collected 60 days after TCRalphabeta/CD19-depleted stem cell transplant. CDR3 loop: CASTKIWGALRGGYTF. The CDR3 DNA reads TGTGCCAGCACTAAAATCTGGGGGGCGCTTCGAGGTGGCTACACCTTC.